The 11 T cell receptor beta chains reported below all come from one sample, sequenced in a study of molecular identifiers for immune sequencing clone quantification. One entry per CDR3 protein, called by TCRdb with MiXCR from the PCR reads. The sample has about half a million distinct CDR3 sequences, over 20% seen once. Source material: naive CD8+ T cells from blood, with Jurkat cell RNA spiked in. Subset meaning: FACS-sorted CD8+CD4-CCR7+CD45RA+ naive T cells. These receptor sequences come from a human donor in good health. Some libraries in this study had Jurkat cell RNA spiked in.

In its sample, this clonotype was seen a few times. The V gene is TRBV20-1, the J gene TRBJ2-5, with TRBD2 matching over 7 bases. Germline CDR1 reads DFQATT; CDR2 reads SNEGSKA (reference sequence). CDR3 length equals 14 residues. Unmatched junction bases numbered 9, after V lost 3 bases and J lost 5 bases. Here the CDR3 reads CSASWGGDLETQYF. CDR3 nucleotide sequence: TGCAGTGCTAGCTGGGGGGGGGACCTTGAGACCCAGTACTTC.

This clonotype was picked up a small number of times. The chain combines TRBV20-1 with TRBJ2-7; 9 bases line up with TRBD1. The CDR3 is 14 residues long. Germline V gene sequence: CDR1 DFQATT, CDR2 SNEGSKA (reference sequence). Trimming removed 4 bases from V and 7 bases from J; junction bases left unmatched: 11. CDR3 amino acids: CSATYRGPLGEQYF. The CDR3 region has the DNA TGCAGTGCTACCTACAGGGGGCCGCTTGGGGAGCAGTACTTC.

About this clonotype itself: A much larger clone lies a single base off, so this may be a read error. The rearrangement links TRBV7-2 to TRBJ2-1; D is undetermined. CDR1 and CDR2 (germline): SGHTA, FQGNSA. The CDR3 totals 13 residues. V was shortened by 2 bases and J by 7 bases, with 9 bases between the two germline ends. The CDR3 DNA reads TGTGCCAGCAGCTTAACGGCTGAGAATGAGCAGTTCTTC. Translation: CASSLTAENEQFF. The full variable domain, completed using reference TRBV7-2 and TRBJ2-1, is GAGVSQSPSNKVTEKGKDVELRCDPISGHTALYWYRQSLGQGLEFLIYFQGNSAPDKSGLPSDRFSAERTGGSVSTLTIQRTQQEDSAVYLCASSLTAENEQFFGPGTRLTVL.

There are a few counts of this clonotype. J is TRBJ2-7 and V is TRBV11-2; possibly TRBD1 for D (6 bases). Trimming removed 7 bases at V and 3 bases at J, with 16 bases between. The CDR3 is 14 residues long. CDR1 SGHAT and CDR2 FQNNGV come from the germline V gene. The CDR3 region has the DNA TGTGCCAGCACCCAAACGGGACAAGGCTACGAGCAGTACTTC. This encodes CASTQTGQGYEQYF.

This clonotype was seen ten or more times. CDR3 sequence: CASSPWTSSYNEQFF. The CDR3 DNA reads as TGTGCCAGCAGCCCATGGACTAGCTCCTACAATGAGCAGTTCTTC. This sequence joins TRBV11-2 and TRBJ2-1, with 7 bases lining up with TRBD2. Trimming at V came to 5 bases and at J to 0 bases, leaving 4 bases not matched to a gene. Looked up from germline, CDR1 is SGHAT and CDR2 is FQNNGV. The CDR3 covers 15 residues.

For this clonotype: A read error is possible here, since a much larger clone lies one base away. The V call is TRBV15, the J call TRBJ2-7, with D possibly matching TRBD2 (6 bases). The CDR3 is made up of 15 amino acids. From germline, CDR1 is LNHNV and CDR2 YYDKDF (reference sequence). The CDR3 DNA follows: TGTGCCACCGGCAGAGTGAGGGGAAGCGGGTACGAGCAGTACTTC. It yields the protein CATGRVRGSGYEQYF.

The V gene is TRBV7-6, the J gene TRBJ2-2; 8 nucleotides align to TRBD1. From germline, CDR1 is SGHVS and CDR2 FNYEAQ. The trim removed 8 bases at V and 6 bases at J, leaving 11 bases unmatched. The CDR3 length is 15 residues. The CDR3 spells CASGPDREGSGELFF. CDR3 sequence (DNA): TGTGCCAGCGGCCCGGACAGGGAAGGATCCGGGGAGCTGTTTTTT. The full variable domain, rest sourced from reference TRBV7-6 and TRBJ2-2, is GAGVSQSPRYKVTKRGQDVALRCDPISGHVSLYWYRQALGQGPEFLTYFNYEAQQDKSGLPNDRFSAERPEGSISTLTIQRTEQRDSAMYRCASGPDREGSGELFFGEGSRLTVL.

Ten or more counts support this clonotype. The chain employs TRBV7-9 and TRBJ1-1; D uncertain. Germline CDR1 SEHNR, CDR2 FQNEAQ (reference sequence). Trimming cost V 1 base and J 0 bases, with 12 bases left between them. The CDR3 has 16 amino acids. The CDR3 here is CASSLDAGIMNTEAFF. The CDR3 coding sequence is TGTGCCAGCAGCTTAGATGCGGGGATCATGAACACTGAAGCTTTCTTT.

In this sample, this clonotype turned up a few times. The chain employs TRBV27 and TRBJ1-5; possible D gene TRBD1, 5 bases. The CDR3 has 14 amino acids. Per the germline V gene, CDR1 is MNHEY and CDR2 is SMNVEV (reference sequence). The V end was cut by 8 bases, the J end by 5 bases, with 16 bases between. This chain's CDR3 is CASGATGVDQPQHF. Written as DNA, the CDR3 is TGTGCCAGCGGGGCGACCGGGGTTGATCAGCCCCAGCATTTT.

DNA of the CDR3: TGTGCCAGCAGCAAAGAAGACCGGGGGCTTTCCCCTTCACCCCTCCACTTT. The encoded protein is CASSKEDRGLSPSPLHF. The V gene is TRBV21-1, the J gene TRBJ1-6; TRBD1 reflects the table's D call only, with no check against the DNA. TRBV21-1 is labeled a pseudogene. The CDR3 is 17 amino acids.

Regarding this clonotype: Since no conserved phenylalanine or tryptophan closes the CDR3, a read error is the likely cause. V is TRBV11-2 and J is TRBJ1-4; perhaps TRBD1 as D (6 bases). This CDR3 spans 15 amino acids. Germline V gives CDR1 SGHAT, CDR2 FQNNGV. Trimming removed 4 bases at V and 8 bases at J, with 17 bases between. This CDR3 reads CASSSNRDPREKLFS. The CDR3 DNA is TGTGCCAGCAGCTCGAACAGGGACCCTAGGGAAAAACTGTTTTCT.